Here is one TCR beta chain with its context. As originally analysed: Reference gene primer amplification in the assay estimated nucleated cell counts. Clones were read by immunoSEQ multiplex PCR, and TCRdb kept only the in-frame ones, dropping some. That table gives V, J and clone size, and the DNA gave D and trimming. The data contain 350,000 to 450,000 clones, around 89% of them seen just once; the ten biggest clones take up over 1%. The data stem from a study of blood T cell repertoires in COVID-19. The overall study: The cDNA or gDNA used as material had been derived from T cells, B-cell-depleted T cells, or PBMCs.

The V gene end was trimmed by 0 bases and the J gene end by 4 bases; junction bases not matched to a gene: 6. Germline V gene lookup returns CDR1 MRHNA and CDR2 SNTAGT. The CDR3 is 16 residues long. The chain has TRBV6-4 and TRBJ2-3, with TRBD2 matching 8 bases. Specimen: peripheral blood. This clonotype originated in a middle-aged man with acute or convalescent COVID-19. The CDR3 DNA reads as TGTGCCAGCAGTGACTCTGTCGGGGGGGGCGCAGATACGCAGTATTTT. Encoded protein: CASSDSVGGGADTQYF.